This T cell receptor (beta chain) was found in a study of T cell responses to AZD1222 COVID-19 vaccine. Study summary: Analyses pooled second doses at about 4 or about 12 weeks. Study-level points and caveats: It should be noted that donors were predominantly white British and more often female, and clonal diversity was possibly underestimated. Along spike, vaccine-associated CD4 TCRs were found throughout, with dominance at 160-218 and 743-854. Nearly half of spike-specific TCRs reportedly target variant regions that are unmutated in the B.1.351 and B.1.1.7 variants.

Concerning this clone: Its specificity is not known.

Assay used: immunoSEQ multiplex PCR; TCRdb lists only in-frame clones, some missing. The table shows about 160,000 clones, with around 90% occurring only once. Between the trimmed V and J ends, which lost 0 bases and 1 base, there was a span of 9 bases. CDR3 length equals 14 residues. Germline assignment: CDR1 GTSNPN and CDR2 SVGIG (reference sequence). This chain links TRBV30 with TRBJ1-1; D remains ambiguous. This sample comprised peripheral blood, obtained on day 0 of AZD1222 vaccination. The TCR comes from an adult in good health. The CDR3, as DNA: TGTGCCTGGAGTGTACTTGCGGGGAACACTGAAGCTTTCTTT. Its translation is CAWSVLAGNTEAFF.